This TCR beta chain emerged from a study of cytomegalovirus exposure and HLA in healthy donors. Findings of the study overall: Many donors shared some public TCRs, even though most TCR sequences were rare. CMV serostatus stood as the only immune exposure information on hand. The study put some 150 TCR beta chains on its list as cytomegalovirus-associated. Per a prior analysis, the majority of TCR beta V segments were productive roughly 87% or roughly 30% of the time.

As for this clone: Its antigen is as yet unknown. At one end, the junction sequence differs from germline, possibly due to a read error.

The CDR3 length is 14 residues. Germline assignment: CDR1 SEHNR and CDR2 FQNEAQ (reference sequence). PCR used 60 Vbeta primers and 13 Jbeta primers. Sequencing was performed with immunoSEQ multiplex PCR; in TCRdb, only in-frame clones are kept and a portion is missing. The sample has over 200,000 clones; approximately 68% are singletons. Material for sequencing was PBMCs. The J gene is TRBJ2-7, the V gene TRBV7-9; D is unclear. The receptor was derived from a woman between 25 and 40 years old in good health and CMV-seronegative. In DNA, the CDR3 is TGTTCCAGCAGCGAAGACGAGAACTACTACGAGCAGTACTTC. It is translated as CSSSEDENYYEQYF. Using reference TRBV7-9 and TRBJ2-7 for the parts outside the CDR3, the full variable domain is DTGVSQNPRHKITKRGQNVTFRCDPISEHNRLYWYRQTLGQGPEFLTYFQNEAQLEKSRLLSDRFSAERPKGSFSTLEIQRTEQGDSAMYLCSSSEDENYYEQYFGPGTRLTVT.